Reported below is one T cell receptor beta chain. Its antigen is undetermined. Trimming cost V 5 bases and J 5 bases, with 17 bases left between them. The CDR3 has 15 residues. In germline, CDR1 is MGHDK, CDR2 SYGVNS. This specimen comes from a study of CD4+ T cells in melanoma. Findings of the study overall: CD8+ T cell, macrophage and B cell function reportedly correlated with neoantigen-specific CD4+ T cells. Reportedly, melanoma neoantigen-specific CD4+ T cells showed varied differentiation states.

The data were produced by immunoSEQ multiplex PCR, yet TCRdb's version contains in-frame clones alone and is incomplete. The data show about 120,000 clones, with 92% seen just once and less than 4% held by the top ten. The chain recombines TRBV25-1 with TRBJ2-3, with unresolved D. The origin of this receptor is a human donor with melanoma. Sequenced material: peripheral blood. For the CDR3, the DNA is TGTGCCAGCAGTACCATGGACGGGCTGGGAGATACGCAGTATTTT. Its protein is CASSTMDGLGDTQYF.